Sequencing of this TCR beta chain was carried out in a study of technical replicates of blood from a handful of donors. Germline V gives CDR1 MNHEY, CDR2 SMNVEV (reference sequence). Trimming cost V 4 bases and J 4 bases, with 5 bases left between them. The CDR3 is 12 amino acids. The table came from immunoSEQ multiplex PCR; TCRdb's copy has only in-frame clones and leaves some out. This table has some 70,000 clones, around 90% appearing once. The V gene is TRBV27, the J gene TRBJ1-5; D is unresolved. The sequenced sample consisted of T cells isolated from PBMCs. This TCR derives from a human donor in good health. DNA of the CDR3: TGTGCCAGCAGTTCCCTTAATCAGCCCCAGCATTTT. Translating gives CASSSLNQPQHF.